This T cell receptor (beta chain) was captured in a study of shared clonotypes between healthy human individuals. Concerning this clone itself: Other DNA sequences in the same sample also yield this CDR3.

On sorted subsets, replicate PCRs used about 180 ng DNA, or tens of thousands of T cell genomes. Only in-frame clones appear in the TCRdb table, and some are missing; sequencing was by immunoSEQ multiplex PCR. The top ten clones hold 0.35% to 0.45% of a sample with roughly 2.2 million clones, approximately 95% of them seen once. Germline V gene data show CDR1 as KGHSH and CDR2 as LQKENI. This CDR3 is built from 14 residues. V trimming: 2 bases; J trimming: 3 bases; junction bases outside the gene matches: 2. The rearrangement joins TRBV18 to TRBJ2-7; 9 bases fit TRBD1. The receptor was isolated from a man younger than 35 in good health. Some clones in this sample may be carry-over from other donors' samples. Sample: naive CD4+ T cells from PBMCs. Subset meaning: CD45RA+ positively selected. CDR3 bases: TGTGCCAGCTCACCAGGGACAGGGAACTACGAGCAGTACTTC. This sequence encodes CASSPGTGNYEQYF.